The rows below give T cell receptor beta chains drawn from one sample of a study of T cell repertoires in ileal Crohn's disease. Profiled with immunoSEQ multiplex PCR; TCRdb holds only in-frame clones, not every one. The table shows roughly 60,000 clones, with about 89% occurring only once. The sample was ileal tissue. Receptors were obtained from an adult with Crohn's disease. Both conserved end residues are part of each CDR3.

TRBV25-1	14	TRBJ1-2	CASSEPTGGQSYTF
TRBV7-2	15	TRBJ1-2	CASSLAPGGVYGYTF
TRBV28	15	TRBJ1-5	CASRTDRVLGQPQHF
TRBV28	11	TRBJ1-4	CASWTAEKLFF
TRBV6-6	11	TRBJ1-2	CASSYSSGYTF
TRBV10-3	13	TRBJ1-2	CAISEGQIVGYTF
TRBV7-9	15	TRBJ2-7	CASSHSRDRGNEQYF
TRBV9	13	TRBJ1-2	CASSGARRYGYTF
TRBV5-6	13	TRBJ2-5	CASSKGVLETQYF
TRBV29-1	12	TRBJ2-5	CSTGGLGETQYF
TRBV15	16	TRBJ1-1	CATSRASGTWNTEAFF
TRBV27	16	TRBJ1-2	CASSSTYPTGPNGYTF
TRBV7-8	13	TRBJ1-5	CASSLVSNQPQHF
TRBV18	14	TRBJ2-1	CASSPLVGANEQFF
TRBV18	15	TRBJ1-5	CASSPPGTGNQPQHF
TRBV18	13	TRBJ1-2	CASSPQGADGYTF
TRBV6-1	15	TRBJ2-7	CASSPPRQGSYEQYF
TRBV6-6	14	TRBJ1-1	CASSYGQMNTEAFF
TRBV7-3	13	TRBJ1-1	CASSHDRNTEAFF
TRBV9	14	TRBJ2-7	CASSVGTGNYEQYF
TRBV7-3	12	TRBJ2-3	CASSLGQGVQYF
TRBV4-1	15	TRBJ1-5	CASSQNRDFNQPQHF
TRBV9	14	TRBJ2-2	CASSVSPNTGELFF
TRBV11-3	14	TRBJ2-5	CASSLMRQQETQYF
TRBV6-5	15	TRBJ1-6	CASSYSGTQNSPLHF
TRBV11-2	17	TRBJ1-6	CASRSTTGVWSNSPLHF
TRBV7-3	14	TRBJ1-1	CASSPGGHNTEAFF
TRBV2	14	TRBJ1-5	CASTQDRARQPQHF
TRBV27	17	TRBJ2-2	CASSLIGGFLHTGELFF
TRBV13	17	TRBJ2-2	CASSLFRLAGGPGELFF